What follows is one T cell receptor (beta chain) and its context. Its specificity is not known. The data were taken from a study of cytomegalovirus exposure and HLA in healthy donors. Points from the study as a whole: A reported reduction in N-insertions relative to the roughly 710-donor mean was seen in an Asian-associated ancestry cluster in a later analysis.

Germline assignment: CDR1 SGHAT and CDR2 FQDESV (reference sequence). The CDR3 length is 13 residues. Deletions cut 6 bases from V and 6 bases from J, with 14 bases between. A multiplex PCR was run with 60 Vbeta primers and 13 Jbeta primers. Profiled with immunoSEQ multiplex PCR; TCRdb holds only in-frame clones, not every one. This table has about 120,000 clones, around 74% appearing once. Sequenced material: PBMCs. This sequence was found in a woman under 30 in good health and CMV-seronegative. The genes are TRBV11-1 and TRBJ1-1, with no clear D. DNA for the CDR3: TGTGCCAGCAGTCTAGGAGGGTGGCCTGAAGCTTTCTTT. It encodes CASSLGGWPEAFF.